These 4 T cell receptor beta chains were all obtained from the same sample, sequenced in a study of T cell responses to AZD1222 COVID-19 vaccine. Clones were read by immunoSEQ multiplex PCR, and TCRdb kept only the in-frame ones, dropping some. The table has about 100,000 clones, roughly 83% seen once. Sequencing was performed on peripheral blood, taken on day 0 of AZD1222 vaccination. Every receptor here comes from an adult in good health.

This clone was recorded a few times. The genes are TRBV10-2 and TRBJ1-5, with 11 bases that match TRBD1. This CDR3 has 18 residues. Germline V lookup: CDR1 WSHSY, CDR2 SAAADI. The V and J ends lost 2 bases and 0 bases, in that order; junction bases with no gene match: 6. CDR3 loop: CASSEGDRGTGSNQPQHF. In nucleotides, the CDR3 is TGCGCCAGCAGTGAGGGGGACAGGGGGACCGGTAGCAATCAGCCCCAGCATTTT.

This clone appeared once. The genes are TRBV5-4 and TRBJ2-3; a weak D match, TRBD2 (5 bases). The germline gives CDR1 SGHNT, CDR2 YYREEE (reference sequence). The ends were cut back, 4 bases at V and 0 bases at J, with 12 bases in the middle. CDR3 length: 15 amino acids. The CDR3 is CASSPTITSTDTQYF. CDR3 bases: TGTGCCAGCAGCCCGACTATCACTAGCACAGATACGCAGTATTTT.

The chain carries TRBV18 and TRBJ1-1; D may be TRBD1 (5 bases). Germline V CDR1 and CDR2: KGHSH, LQKENI. V was clipped by 6 bases and J by 0 bases, with 8 bases between them. The CDR3 consists of 13 residues. The CDR3 reads CASSEGMNTEAFF. In nucleotides, the CDR3 is TGTGCCAGCTCGGAGGGGATGAACACTGAAGCTTTCTTT. Complete variable domain (other parts from reference TRBV18 and TRBJ1-1): NAGVMQNPRHLVRRRGQEARLRCSPMKGHSHVYWYRQLPEEGLKFMVYLQKENIIDESGMPKERFSAEFPKEGPSILRIQQVVRGDSAAYFCASSEGMNTEAFFGQGTRLTVV.

The V gene is TRBV18, the J gene TRBJ1-6, with D possibly TRBD1 on 5 matching bases. Germline values: CDR1 KGHSH, CDR2 LQKENI. This CDR3 region has 17 residues. V was pared by 1 base and J by 9 bases, with 19 bases between. The CDR3 nucleotides are TGTGCCAGCTCACCACTAGGATTGGTGACCGGGGGTTCACCCCTCCACTTT. Amino acids: CASSPLGLVTGGSPLHF.